Listed below are T cell receptor beta chains from one sample, sequenced in a study of cytomegalovirus exposure and HLA in healthy donors. Measured with immunoSEQ multiplex PCR; TCRdb has only the in-frame clones, and not every one. The sample records a few hundred thousand clones, about nine tenths being singletons. Specimen: PBMCs. Every receptor here comes from a girl aged 2 to 9 in good health and CMV-seronegative. CDR3s include the opening cysteine and the closing phenylalanine or tryptophan. The D gene is left open where the match is weak.

v_call	d_call	j_call	cdr3_aa
TRBV11-2	.	TRBJ2-3	CASSFDSPDTQYF
TRBV7-9	.	TRBJ1-1	CASSGTQGNTEAFF
TRBV6-5	.	.	CASSYSPEAHYEQYF
TRBV28	.	TRBJ1-5	CASSPRLSNQPQHF
TRBV30	TRBD1	TRBJ2-7	CAWSVQGGESGEQYF
TRBV7-2	TRBD2	TRBJ2-7	CASSETLAGRSYEQYF
TRBV14	TRBD1	TRBJ1-1	CASSPDRGTEAFF
TRBV7-9	.	TRBJ2-3	CSSSLNSGAQYF
TRBV30	.	TRBJ1-1	CAWSATPPGTLSKSTEAFF
TRBV5-1	TRBD2	TRBJ2-7	CASSSGLDSFREQYF
TRBV7-8	TRBD1	TRBJ2-3	CASSPSHRGQNTDTQYF
TRBV19	TRBD1	TRBJ2-7	CASATGGKQYF
TRBV2	TRBD2	TRBJ2-5	CASSELAGGPGETQYF
TRBV6-1	.	TRBJ1-2	CASTGDYGYTF
TRBV29-1	.	TRBJ1-1	CSVAVGRAFF
TRBV6-6	.	TRBJ2-7	CASSYSQSSTYEQYF
TRBV7-6	TRBD1	TRBJ1-5	CASSLGQGNQPQHF
TRBV25-1	.	TRBJ1-4	CASSPQGGGYEKLFF
TRBV2	TRBD2	TRBJ2-5	CASSLAGGNQETQYF
TRBV18	TRBD1	TRBJ2-7	CASSPQGQGLPYEQYF
TRBV5-4	TRBD2	TRBJ2-1	CASSLPDPTSSSYNEQFF
TRBV7-2	.	TRBJ1-2	CASSLELRYGYTF
TRBV27	TRBD1	TRBJ1-1	CASSQRDRPNTEAFF
TRBV9	TRBD2	TRBJ2-1	CASSVDEAGGALGNEQFF
TRBV5-6	.	TRBJ2-1	CASSLVRPGEEQFF
TRBV11-1	.	TRBJ2-7	CASSRGQGDTYEQYF
TRBV19	.	TRBJ1-1	CASSISGVTEAFF
TRBV5-1	TRBD2	TRBJ2-1	CASSPGTSGGAFNEQFF
TRBV6-1	.	TRBJ2-7	CASSEQEQYF
TRBV6-1	.	TRBJ2-1	CASSEIQGNEQFF
TRBV18	TRBD2	TRBJ2-3	CASSQSNGGASDTQYF
TRBV15	TRBD2	TRBJ2-5	CATSRDMGGETQYF
TRBV19	TRBD2	TRBJ2-1	CASSGGYNEQFF
TRBV7-3	.	TRBJ1-5	CASSLSGGEPQHF
TRBV18	TRBD1	TRBJ2-3	CASSPRQDRGYTDTQYF
TRBV5-4	.	TRBJ2-2	CASSLREDGELFF
TRBV5-4	.	TRBJ1-2	CASSLVVGVDYGYTF
TRBV7-9	TRBD1	TRBJ2-7	CASSLGGQTYEQYF
TRBV19	TRBD1	TRBJ2-5	CASSIARGTGRGETQYF
TRBV30	.	TRBJ1-5	CAWKTGWGGDQPQHF
TRBV7-9	TRBD2	TRBJ2-1	CASSLTSGRFDEQFF
TRBV28	TRBD1	TRBJ2-1	CASSRDRDYNEQFF
TRBV6-1	TRBD1	TRBJ1-4	CASSDPGGGDEKLFF
TRBV30	TRBD2	TRBJ2-7	CAWSASGRAYEQYF
TRBV7-8	TRBD1	TRBJ1-3	CASSPREGAARSSGNTIYF
TRBV27	.	TRBJ2-1	CASSLSGLPYEQFF
TRBV7-8	TRBD2	TRBJ2-1	CASSLARGLADITGNEQFF
TRBV5-1	TRBD2	TRBJ2-5	CASSPGLGFWETQYF
TRBV7-9	TRBD2	TRBJ2-1	CASSPGGTGGPLNEQFF